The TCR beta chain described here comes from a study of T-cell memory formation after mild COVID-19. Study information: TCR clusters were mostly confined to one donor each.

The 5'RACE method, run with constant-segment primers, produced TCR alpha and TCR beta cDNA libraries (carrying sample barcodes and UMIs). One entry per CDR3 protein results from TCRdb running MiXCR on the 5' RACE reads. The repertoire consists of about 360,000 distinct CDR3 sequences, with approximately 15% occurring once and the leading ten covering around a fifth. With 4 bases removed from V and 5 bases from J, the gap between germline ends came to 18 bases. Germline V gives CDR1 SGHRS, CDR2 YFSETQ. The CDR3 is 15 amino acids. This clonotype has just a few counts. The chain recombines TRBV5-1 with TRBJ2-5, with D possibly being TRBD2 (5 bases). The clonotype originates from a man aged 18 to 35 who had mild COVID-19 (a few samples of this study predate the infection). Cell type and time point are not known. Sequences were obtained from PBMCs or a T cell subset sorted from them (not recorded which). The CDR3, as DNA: TGCGCCAGCAGCCCAGGACTGCCTGGTTGGGAGACCCAGTACTTC. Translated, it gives CASSPGLPGWETQYF.